These 26 T cell receptor beta chains were all obtained from the same sample, sequenced in a study of control samples from healthy donors and cancer patients (dated by TCRdb to about 2020). Library generation was performed with the immunoSEQ multiplex PCR assay. TCRdb re-hosts the immuneACCESS table, in-frame sequences only. Its copies lack some clones; in the studies checked, an unresolved V gene accounts for under half of them, and the cause for the rest is not known. The sample records 150,000 to 200,000 clones, 70% to 90% of which are singletons. The ten largest clonotypes hold more than 10% of the sample. Source material: blood. All receptors come from a man aged 25-45 years in good health.

The chain links TRBV10-3 to TRBJ2-2, with 7 nucleotides matching TRBD1. CDR1 is ENHRY and CDR2 is SYGVKD in the germline V gene. The CDR3 is 16 amino acids. V gave up 8 bases and J gave up 0 bases; unmatched junction bases: 9. CDR3 protein: CAIARDSITNTGELFF. In DNA, the CDR3 is TGTGCCATCGCCCGGGACAGCATAACGAACACCGGGGAGCTGTTTTTT.

The chain links TRBV21-1 to TRBJ2-4; the D call TRBD1 from the table was never checked on the DNA. TRBV21-1 is annotated as a pseudogene. The CDR3 length is 21 residues. The CDR3: CASSKETRVASTGGQDPIQYF. The CDR3 DNA is TGTGCCAGCAGCAAAGAGACGAGGGTCGCTTCGACAGGGGGCCAGGATCCTATTCAGTACTTC.

The chain has TRBV19 and TRBJ2-2, with TRBD1 matching 7 bases. The trim removed 8 bases at V and 0 bases at J, leaving 6 bases unmatched. Looked up from germline, CDR1 is LNHDA and CDR2 is SQIVND (reference sequence). The CDR3 runs to 15 residues. The CDR3 loop reads CASSFGTANTGELFF. The CDR3 nucleotides read TGTGCCAGTTCCTTCGGGACAGCGAACACCGGGGAGCTGTTTTTT.

The chain couples TRBV7-3 to TRBJ2-7; TRBD2 matches 11 bases. J lost 0 bases, V lost 3 bases, and 13 bases had no gene match. The CDR3 has 19 amino acids. The germline V gene encodes CDR1 SGHTA and CDR2 FQGTGA. The CDR3 reads CASSFVSSGGDPSSYEQYF. The CDR3 nucleotides are TGTGCCAGCAGCTTTGTTAGTAGCGGGGGGGATCCCAGCTCCTACGAGCAGTACTTC.

The chain carries TRBV2 and TRBJ1-1; D is possibly TRBD1 (6 bases). There are 13 residues in the CDR3. The germline V gene encodes CDR1 SNHLY and CDR2 FYNNEI. V lost 7 bases to trimming and J lost 2 bases, with 11 bases between them. The CDR3 is CASTLDSNTEAFF. CDR3 DNA: TGTGCCAGCACCCTGGACAGTAACACTGAAGCTTTCTTT.

The chain carries TRBV2 and TRBJ1-1; 11 nucleotides align to TRBD1. The CDR3 is made up of 14 amino acids. V dropped 6 bases and J dropped 3; count of bases not matched to a gene: 3. Looked up from germline, CDR1 is SNHLY and CDR2 is FYNNEI. CDR3 protein: CASRDRGQDTEAFF. The CDR3 DNA sequence: TGTGCCAGCAGGGACAGGGGGCAGGACACTGAAGCTTTCTTT.

This clone appeared a single time. The chain couples TRBV10-3 to TRBJ1-4, with 8 bases identical to TRBD1. V lost 10 bases to trimming and J lost 6 bases; unmatched junction nucleotides: 7. Looked up from germline, CDR1 is ENHRY and CDR2 is SYGVKD. This CDR3 is 13 amino acids long. The CDR3 protein is CATGTGLHEKLFF. DNA for the CDR3: TGTGCCACCGGGACAGGCTTGCATGAAAAACTGTTTTTT.

This clone showed up just once. A junction boundary mismatches the germline segment, possibly from a read error. This chain uses TRBV2 with TRBJ1-6; D ambiguous. There are 14 residues in the CDR3. Germline CDR1 and CDR2: SNHLY and FYNNEI. CDR3 in amino acids: CASREVLYNSPLHF. The CDR3 nucleotides read TGTGCCAGCAGAGAAGTCCTCTATAATTCACCCCTCCACTTT.

This sequence joins TRBV5-1 and TRBJ2-7, with a possible D match to TRBD2 (6 bases). CDR3 length: 17 residues. V was pared by 0 bases and J by 2 bases, with 18 bases between. Germline CDR1 reads SGHRS; CDR2 reads YFSETQ. CDR3 protein: CASSLGGVGDVAYEQYF. In DNA form, the CDR3 reads TGCGCCAGCAGCTTGGGCGGGGTTGGGGACGTCGCCTACGAGCAGTACTTC.

The gene calls are TRBV12-3 or TRBV12-4 and TRBJ2-1; 7 nucleotides match TRBD2. The CDR3 is made up of 13 amino acids. The ends lost 6 bases at V and 5 bases at J; junction bases unmatched: 4. CDR3 bases: TGTGCCAGCAGCCCGACTAGCCACAATGAGCAGTTCTTC. Translated: CASSPTSHNEQFF.

The gene calls are TRBV18 and TRBJ1-2; 7 nucleotides align to TRBD1. Per germline, CDR1 KGHSH and CDR2 LQKENI. The CDR3 contains 12 residues. V was pared by 6 bases and J by 5 bases, with 3 bases of the junction left unmatched. The CDR3 DNA sequence: TGTGCCAGCTCCCCGACAGGGTATGGCTACACCTTC. This encodes CASSPTGYGYTF.

The rearrangement uses TRBV6-4 and TRBJ1-2; TRBD1 matches 9 bases. The germline V gene has CDR1 MRHNA and CDR2 SNTAGT. Trimming cost V 4 bases and J 5 bases; bases outside gene matches: 5. The CDR3 is made up of 14 amino acids. CDR3 in DNA: TGTGCCAGCAGTGCTGAGGGACAGGGATATGGCTACACCTTC. Protein sequence: CASSAEGQGYGYTF.

This chain links TRBV6-5 with TRBJ1-2; D possibly corresponds to TRBD1 (5 bases). The CDR3 runs to 12 residues. Germline V gene data show CDR1 as MNHEY and CDR2 as SVGAGI. V was clipped by 8 bases and J by 2 bases, with 9 bases between them. CDR3 nucleotides: TGTGCCAGCTTAGACAGCAACTATGGCTACACCTTC. Translating gives CASLDSNYGYTF.

V gene TRBV5-5 combines with J gene TRBJ1-5, with D perhaps matching TRBD1 (5 bases). The ends were cut back, 1 base at V and 6 bases at J, with 11 bases in the middle. This CDR3 spans 14 amino acids. CDR1 SGHKS and CDR2 YYEKEE come from the germline V gene (reference sequence). DNA for the CDR3: TGTGCCAGCAGCTTGTCCAGGGTCGGTCAGCCCCAGCATTTT. Translating it yields CASSLSRVGQPQHF.

The J gene is TRBJ1-3, the V gene TRBV7-2, with D possibly being TRBD1 (5 bases). The CDR3 contains 15 residues. From germline, CDR1 is SGHTA and CDR2 FQGNSA. The V gene lost 8 bases and the J gene lost 4 bases, with 18 bases spanning the gap. This CDR3 is CASREGLERGNTIYF. The CDR3 region has the DNA TGTGCCAGCCGGGAGGGGTTGGAAAGAGGAAACACCATATATTTT.

The CDR3 region is CASSLTGGPRGYNEQFF. CDR3 nucleotides: TGTGCCAGCAGCTTAACAGGGGGACCTAGGGGCTACAATGAGCAGTTCTTC. The chain uses TRBV7-3 and TRBJ2-1, with D maybe TRBD1 (6 bases). In germline, CDR1 is SGHTA, CDR2 FQGTGA. V was cut by 0 bases and J by 3 bases, with 15 bases left in between. The CDR3 is 17 residues long. Based on the CDR3 plus reference TRBV7-3 and TRBJ2-1, the full variable domain is GAGVSQTPSNKVTEKGKYVELRCDPISGHTALYWYRQSLGQGPEFLIYFQGTGAADDSGLPNDRFFAVRPEGSVSTLKIQRTERGDSAVYLCASSLTGGPRGYNEQFFGPGTRLTVL.

The chain links TRBV6-4 to TRBJ1-1, with 7 bases lining up with TRBD1. CDR3 length: 15 residues. CDR1 and CDR2 (germline): MRHNA, SNTAGT. V trimming: 6 bases; J trimming: 9 bases; junction bases outside the gene matches: 16. The DNA of the CDR3 is TGTGCCAGCAGGAAATCACTAGAGACAGGGTCTAAAGCTTTCTTT. Amino acids: CASRKSLETGSKAFF.

This clone was detected once. This sequence joins TRBV18 and TRBJ2-7; no firm D call. Germline V gene lookup returns CDR1 KGHSH and CDR2 LQKENI. Trimming took off 1 base at V and 3 bases at J, with 10 bases between the two ends. The CDR3 length is 14 residues. CDR3 amino acids: CASSPQSVVYEQYF. CDR3 bases: TGTGCCAGCTCACCACAGTCAGTCGTCTACGAGCAGTACTTC.

The rearrangement links TRBV5-5 to TRBJ2-5; perhaps D is TRBD1 or TRBD2 (5 bases each). CDR3 size: 17 residues. V lost 0 bases and J 2 bases, leaving 17 bases between the germline ends. Germline V gives CDR1 SGHKS, CDR2 YYEKEE (reference sequence). CDR3: CASSLAVGATAQETQYF. The CDR3 region has the DNA TGTGCCAGCAGCTTGGCAGTCGGGGCTACCGCACAAGAGACCCAGTACTTC.

Note on this clone: The junction shows a germline mismatch at one end, possibly a read error. The gene calls are TRBV6-5 and TRBJ2-7; D is possibly TRBD1 or TRBD2 (5 bases each). CDR1 and CDR2 (germline): MNHEY, SVGAGI. This CDR3 spans 15 amino acids. The CDR3 here is CATSWASGRSYEQYF. The CDR3 DNA sequence: TGTGCCACCAGTTGGGCGTCGGGACGATCCTACGAGCAGTACTTC.

The rearrangement joins TRBV11-2 to TRBJ2-3; D may be TRBD1 (6 bases). This CDR3 region has 14 residues. The germline gives CDR1 SGHAT, CDR2 FQNNGV. Trimming took off 4 bases at V and 2 bases at J, with 10 bases between the two ends. CDR3 in DNA: TGTGCCAGCAGCTGGGGGCAGTCCACAGATACGCAGTATTTT. The encoded protein is CASSWGQSTDTQYF.

This clone came up a few times. As DNA, the CDR3 is TGTGCCAGCAGCTTGGGGGTCCTCAATTCACCCCTCCACTTT. It codes for CASSLGVLNSPLHF. V usage is TRBV5-4 and J usage is TRBJ1-6; D unresolved. The CDR3 contains 14 residues. Germline CDR1 is SGHNT and CDR2 is YYREEE (reference sequence). The V and J ends lost 0 bases and 7 bases respectively, with 8 bases between them.

This sequence joins TRBV27 and TRBJ1-6; D remains unclear. V gave up 3 bases and J gave up 7 bases, with 7 bases separating them. This CDR3 has 13 residues. From germline, CDR1 is MNHEY and CDR2 SMNVEV (reference sequence). The CDR3 sequence is CASSFLKNSPLHF. Here the CDR3 DNA reads TGTGCCAGCAGTTTTCTTAAAAATTCACCCCTCCACTTT.

The table lists this clone with a few counts. The J gene is TRBJ2-7, the V gene TRBV5-4; D unresolved. Trimming pared 4 bases from V and 6 bases from J, leaving 11 bases between. The germline gives CDR1 SGHNT, CDR2 YYREEE (reference sequence). This CDR3 has 12 residues. CDR3 in amino acids: CASSRRLAEQYF. The CDR3 DNA sequence: TGTGCCAGCAGCCGTCGACTCGCCGAGCAGTACTTC.

V and J are TRBV5-4 and TRBJ1-2; unclear D gene. V gave up 4 bases and J gave up 0 bases, with 7 bases separating them. The CDR3 consists of 13 residues. Germline V lookup: CDR1 SGHNT, CDR2 YYREEE (reference sequence). The CDR3 DNA sequence: TGTGCCAGCAGCACACCCACTAACTATGGCTACACCTTC. This codes for CASSTPTNYGYTF.

The chain recombines TRBV27 with TRBJ1-5; no clear D. Trimming left V 4 bases short and J 3 bases short, with 10 bases between. The CDR3 spans 14 residues. The germline gives CDR1 MNHEY, CDR2 SMNVEV (reference sequence). The CDR3 DNA is TGTGCCAGCAGTTCGGCTAGGCTCAATCAGCCCCAGCATTTT. Its translation: CASSSARLNQPQHF.